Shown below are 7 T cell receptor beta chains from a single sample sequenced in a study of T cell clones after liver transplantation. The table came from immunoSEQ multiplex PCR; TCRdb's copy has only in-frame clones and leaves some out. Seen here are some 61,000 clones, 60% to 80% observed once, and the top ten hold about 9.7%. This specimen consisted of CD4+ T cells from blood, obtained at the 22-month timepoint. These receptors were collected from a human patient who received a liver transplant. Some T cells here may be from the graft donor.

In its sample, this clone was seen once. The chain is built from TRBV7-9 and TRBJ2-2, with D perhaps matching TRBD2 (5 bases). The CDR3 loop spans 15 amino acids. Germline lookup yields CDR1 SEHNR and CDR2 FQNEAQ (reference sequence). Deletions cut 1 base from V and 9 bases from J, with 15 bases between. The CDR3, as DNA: TGTGCCAGCAGCTTAGGATGGTCGGCTAGCCGGGAGCTGTTTTTT. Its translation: CASSLGWSASRELFF.

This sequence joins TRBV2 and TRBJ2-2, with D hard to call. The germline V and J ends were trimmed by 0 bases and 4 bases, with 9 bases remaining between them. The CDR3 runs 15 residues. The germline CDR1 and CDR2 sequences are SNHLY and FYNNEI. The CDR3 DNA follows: TGTGCCAGCAGTGAAGCGCGGCAAACCACCGGGGAGCTGTTTTTT. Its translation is CASSEARQTTGELFF.

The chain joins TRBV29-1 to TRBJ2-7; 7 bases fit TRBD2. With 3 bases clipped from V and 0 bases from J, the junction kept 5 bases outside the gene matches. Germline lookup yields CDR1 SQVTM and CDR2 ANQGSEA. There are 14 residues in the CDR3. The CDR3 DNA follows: TGCAGCGTTGACCAAGCGGGAAGCTCCTACGAGCAGTACTTC. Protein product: CSVDQAGSSYEQYF.

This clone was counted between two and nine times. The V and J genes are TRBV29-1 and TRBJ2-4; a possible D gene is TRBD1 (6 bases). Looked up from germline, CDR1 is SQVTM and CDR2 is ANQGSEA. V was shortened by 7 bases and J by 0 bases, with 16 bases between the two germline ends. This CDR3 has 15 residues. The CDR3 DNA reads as TGCAGCGCCACCCGGGACATCCTAGCCAAAAACATTCAGTACTTC. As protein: CSATRDILAKNIQYF.

The chain's CDR3 is CASSLGSGGPLYNEQFF. CDR3 coding DNA: TGCGCCAGCAGCTTGGGTAGCGGGGGGCCCTTATACAATGAGCAGTTCTTC. The genes are TRBV5-1 and TRBJ2-1; TRBD2 matches 10 bases. The CDR3 sequence is 17 residues long. With 0 bases clipped from V and 4 bases from J, the junction kept 7 bases outside the gene matches. Germline V gene data show CDR1 as SGHRS and CDR2 as YFSETQ.

CDR3 sequence reads: CASSINLWDRQPQHF. The CDR3 DNA follows: TGTGCCAGTAGTATAAACTTGTGGGACCGTCAGCCCCAGCATTTT. V is TRBV19 and J is TRBJ1-5; D possibly corresponds to TRBD1 (5 bases). The CDR3 consists of 15 residues. V gave up 2 bases and J gave up 6 bases, with 14 bases separating them. Germline lookup yields CDR1 LNHDA and CDR2 SQIVND (reference sequence).

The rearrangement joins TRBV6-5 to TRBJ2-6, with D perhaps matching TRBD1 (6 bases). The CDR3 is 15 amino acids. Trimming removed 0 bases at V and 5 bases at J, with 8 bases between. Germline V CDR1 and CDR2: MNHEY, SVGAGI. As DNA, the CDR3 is TGTGCCAGCAGTTACTCGGGGGCGCGGGCCAACGTCCTGACTTTC. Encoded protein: CASSYSGARANVLTF.